Shown below are 2 T cell receptor beta chains from a single sample sequenced in a study of blood T cell repertoires in COVID-19. This table comes from immunoSEQ multiplex PCR, and its TCRdb copy is limited to in-frame clones, with some not included. The data contain a few hundred thousand clones, 80% to 90% of them singletons. Sequencing used PBMCs or T cells enriched from blood (not recorded which). Every receptor here comes from a man aged 25 to 40 who had recovered from COVID-19.

The V call is TRBV7-6, the J call TRBJ1-2, with 9 nucleotides matching TRBD1. The ends lost 5 bases at V and 0 bases at J; junction bases unmatched: 7. Germline CDR1 SGHVS, CDR2 FNYEAQ. The CDR3 runs 16 residues. The CDR3 loop reads CASSLGQGGTNYGYTF. The CDR3 DNA follows: TGTGCCAGCAGCCTGGGACAGGGAGGGACTAACTATGGCTACACCTTC.

The J gene is TRBJ1-2, the V gene TRBV5-1; D is perhaps TRBD1 (6 bases). Trimming stripped 2 bases from V and 6 bases from J, with 14 bases between. This CDR3 has 14 amino acids. The germline CDR1 and CDR2 sequences are SGHRS and YFSETQ. CDR3 bases: TGCGCCAGCAGCTTAGGTTGGGACAAGGATGGCTACACCTTC. Its protein product is CASSLGWDKDGYTF.